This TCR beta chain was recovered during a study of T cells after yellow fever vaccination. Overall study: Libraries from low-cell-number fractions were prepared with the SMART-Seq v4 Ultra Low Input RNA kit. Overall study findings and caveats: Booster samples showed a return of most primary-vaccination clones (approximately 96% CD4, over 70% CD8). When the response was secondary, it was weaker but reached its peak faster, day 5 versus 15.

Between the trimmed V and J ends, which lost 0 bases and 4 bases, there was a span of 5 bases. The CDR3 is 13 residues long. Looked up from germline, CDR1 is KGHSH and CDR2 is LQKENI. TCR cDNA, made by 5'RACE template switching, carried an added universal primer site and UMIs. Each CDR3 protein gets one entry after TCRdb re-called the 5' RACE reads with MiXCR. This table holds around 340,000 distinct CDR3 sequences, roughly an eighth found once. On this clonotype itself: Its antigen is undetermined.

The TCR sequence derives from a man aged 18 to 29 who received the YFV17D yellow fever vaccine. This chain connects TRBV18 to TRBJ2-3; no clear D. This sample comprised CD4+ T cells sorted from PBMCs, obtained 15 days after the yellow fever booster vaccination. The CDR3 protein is CASSPPPADTQYF. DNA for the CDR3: TGTGCCAGCTCACCACCGCCGGCAGATACGCAGTATTTT.